These T cell receptor beta chains were read from a single sample in a study of blood T cell repertoires in COVID-19. Sequencing was performed with immunoSEQ multiplex PCR; in TCRdb, only in-frame clones are kept and a portion is missing. The data show about 300,000 clones, about 87% seen once. Material for sequencing was peripheral blood. Receptor source: a woman aged 25-40 years who had recovered from COVID-19. CDR3s include the opening cysteine and the closing phenylalanine or tryptophan. D genes are given only for firm matches. Size is omitted from some rows. Given values are once, few, many or a class for expanded clones.

j_call,v_call,clone_size,d_call,cdr3_nt,cdr3_aa
TRBJ1-1,TRBV27,.,.,TGTGCCAGCAGTTATGGTCGGGAAGCTTTCTTT,CASSYGREAFF
TRBJ1-1,TRBV28,.,.,TGTGCCAGCAGTTTTATTTATGCTGCAGCGGCATTCACTGAAGCTTTCTTT,CASSFIYAAAAFTEAFF
TRBJ1-2,TRBV30,.,.,TGTGCCTGGAGTGGGGGGGTTGGCTACACCTTC,CAWSGGVGYTF
TRBJ2-5,TRBV7-3,once,TRBD1,TGTGCCAGCAGGACCGGGACAGGTGGAGAGACCCAGTACTTC,CASRTGTGGETQYF
TRBJ2-5,TRBV5-1,.,TRBD2,TGCGCCAGCAGCCAACAACTAGCGGGTGATGAAGAGACCCAGTACTTC,CASSQQLAGDEETQYF
TRBJ1-5,TRBV27,once,.,TGTGCCAGCAGTTTGGGCTACACAGGGCGCGATCAGCCCCAGCATTTT,CASSLGYTGRDQPQHF
TRBJ2-7,TRBV7-8,.,TRBD1,TGTGCCAGCAGCTTTGAGGGGACAGGGGCCTACGAGCAGTACTTC,CASSFEGTGAYEQYF
TRBJ1-2,TRBV7-2,.,.,TGTGCCAGCAGCTTAGCGCGCTTTAACTATGGCTACACCTTC,CASSLARFNYGYTF
TRBJ2-1,TRBV30,.,.,TGTGCCAGGGGCAACGTGTTCAACAATGAGCAGTTCTTC,CARGNVFNNEQFF
TRBJ2-1,TRBV4-1,.,.,TGCGCCAGCAGCCTAAAAATAGCGAGAAGCTCCTACAATGAGCAGTTCTTC,CASSLKIARSSYNEQFF
TRBJ2-7,TRBV9,.,.,TGTGCCAGCAGCGTAGCAACTAGCTCCTACGAGCAGTACTTC,CASSVATSSYEQYF
TRBJ1-1,TRBV19,.,.,TGTGCCAGTAGTGCTCGGACAGTTTTGAACACTGAAGCTTTCTTT,CASSARTVLNTEAFF
TRBJ2-2,TRBV9,.,.,TGTGCCAGCAGCGTTTCAGGGGCCGACACCGGGGAGCTGTTTTTT,CASSVSGADTGELFF
TRBJ2-5,TRBV5-1,.,.,TGCGCCAGCAGCTTGGGTCGACAGGCTCTTCGAGAGACCCAGTACTTC,CASSLGRQALRETQYF
TRBJ2-5,TRBV24-1,.,TRBD1,TGTGCCACCGAGGGACAGAGAGGGGAGACCCAGTACTTC,CATEGQRGETQYF
TRBJ2-1,TRBV11-3,.,TRBD2,TGTGCCAGCAGCTTAGGACTAGCGGGGGGGCAGAATGAGCAGTTCTTC,CASSLGLAGGQNEQFF
TRBJ1-1,TRBV28,.,TRBD1,TGTGCCAGCAATGCAGGGGGCATCGGGGACACTGAAGCTTTCTTT,CASNAGGIGDTEAFF
TRBJ2-7,TRBV5-1,.,TRBD1,TGCGCCAGCCGGTCAGGGGGCTACGAGCAGTACTTC,CASRSGGYEQYF
TRBJ2-3,TRBV14,.,TRBD1,TGTGCCAGCAGCCCTGGACAGGGACGGGATACGCAGTATTTT,CASSPGQGRDTQYF
TRBJ2-5,TRBV9,.,TRBD1,TGTGCCAGCAGCACCCGGACAGGCCCCGAACAAGAGACCCAGTACTTC,CASSTRTGPEQETQYF
TRBJ2-7,TRBV5-1,.,.,TGCGCCAGCAGCCGAGCCGGGACTGTTTCCTACGAGCAGTACTTC,CASSRAGTVSYEQYF
TRBJ2-5,TRBV29-1,.,TRBD1,TGCAGCGTTGAGATAGGGGGGACAGGGGGCCAAGAGACCCAGTACTTC,CSVEIGGTGGQETQYF
TRBJ1-2,TRBV7-9,.,.,TGTGCCAGCAGCTTAGAAGCGCGTTCTAACTATGGCTACACCTTC,CASSLEARSNYGYTF